These T cell receptor beta chains were read from a single sample in a study of T-cell reconstitution after alpha-beta-depleted transplantation in children. Using its own MiXCR run on the PCR reads, TCRdb lists one record per CDR3 protein. The sample lists nearly 550,000 distinct CDR3 sequences, approximately 16% occurring once. Here the sequenced sample was PBMCs from the stem cell graft donor, taken from the stem cell graft. These TCRs come from a human donor who donated a stem cell graft to a child with acute lymphoblastic leukemia. Each CDR3 is given with its conserved first and last residue. A D gene is named only where the DNA matches it firmly. Expanded clones get a size class; other rows say once, few or many, or leave the size out.

j_gene | v_gene | len | abundance | d_gene | CDR3nt | CDR3aa
TRBJ1-5 | TRBV7-6 | 10 | - | - | TGTGCCAGCAATTATCAGCCCCAGCATTTT | CASNYQPQHF
TRBJ2-5 | TRBV7-3 | 15 | few | TRBD2 | TGTGCCAGCAGCTCCCTGGGACTAGTTGGCGAGACCCAGTACTTC | CASSSLGLVGETQYF
TRBJ2-1 | TRBV24-1 | 17 | - | - | TGTGCCACCAGTGATGAGGGTCGGGGCGTTTTCGTCGATGAGCAGTTCTTC | CATSDEGRGVFVDEQFF
TRBJ1-1 | TRBV20-1 | 15 | - | TRBD1 | TGCAGTGCCCCCATCTCCCCGAGGGGGCGAACTGAAGCTTTCTTT | CSAPISPRGRTEAFF
TRBJ1-1 | TRBV20-1 | 14 | - | TRBD1 | TGCAGTCGTGGACAGGGGGCGAGAAACACTGAAGCTTTCTTT | CSRGQGARNTEAFF
TRBJ2-1 | TRBV5-1 | 15 | - | - | TGCGCCAGCAGCTCCGAGGGGGGTTTCTTCAATGAGCAGTTCTTC | CASSSEGGFFNEQFF
TRBJ2-3 | TRBV7-6 | 15 | few | TRBD1 | TGTGCCAGCAGCCTGACAGGGGCAAAAGAAGATACGCAGTATTTT | CASSLTGAKEDTQYF
TRBJ2-7 | TRBV19 | 14 | - | - | TGTGCCAGTAGTATGTGGGCTGAGGGGGACGAGCAGTACTTC | CASSMWAEGDEQYF
TRBJ2-2 | TRBV29-1 | 17 | - | - | TGCAGCGTTGAATGGGACCGGGAAGGGGCGAACACCGGGGAGCTGTTTTTT | CSVEWDREGANTGELFF
TRBJ2-5 | TRBV28 | 13 | - | - | TGTGCCAGTGGATTGGTACGAGGAGAGACCCAGTACTTC | CASGLVRGETQYF
TRBJ1-4 | TRBV4-1 | 15 | - | - | TGCGCCAGCAGCCGGTCGGCAGGGTTTAATGAAAAACTGTTTTTT | CASSRSAGFNEKLFF
TRBJ2-1 | TRBV9 | 14 | - | - | TGTGCCAGCAGCGTCGGGGGAGTGGATGCTGAGCAGTTCTTC | CASSVGGVDAEQFF
TRBJ1-1 | TRBV30 | 13 | few | TRBD1 | TGTGCCTGGAGCGGACAGGGGCCCACTGAAGCTTTCTTT | CAWSGQGPTEAFF
TRBJ2-1 | TRBV20-1 | 13 | few | - | TGCAGTGCTAGACCAATGGGATACAATGAGCAGTTCTTC | CSARPMGYNEQFF
TRBJ2-1 | TRBV4-1 | 17 | few | TRBD2 | TGCGCCAGCAGCCAAGAGGGACTAGCGGGAGTCTTCAATGAGCAGTTCTTC | CASSQEGLAGVFNEQFF
TRBJ2-1 | TRBV7-9 | 14 | few | - | TGTGCCAGCAGCTTAGTTTACGGGAATGGTGAGCAGTTCTTC | CASSLVYGNGEQFF
TRBJ1-3 | TRBV20-1 | 15 | few | TRBD1 | TGCAGTGCTAGAGAAAGAGGACAGGCTGGAAACACCATATATTTT | CSARERGQAGNTIYF
TRBJ2-7 | TRBV27 | 13 | - | TRBD2 | TGTGCCAGTACTAGCGGGGAAACCTACGAGCAGTACTTC | CASTSGETYEQYF
TRBJ1-5 | TRBV7-9 | 19 | few | - | TGTGCCAGCAGCTTAGAAAGAGACAAAGAGATTTATAGCAATCAGCCCCAGCATTTT | CASSLERDKEIYSNQPQHF
TRBJ1-1 | TRBV29-1 | 15 | few | TRBD1 | TGCAGCGCCCTAGACAGGGGGGGAGTGAACACTGAAGCTTTCTTT | CSALDRGGVNTEAFF
TRBJ2-2 | TRBV9 | 13 | few | - | TGTGCCAGCAGTGGAGGGCCCACCGGGGAGCTGTTTTTT | CASSGGPTGELFF
TRBJ2-1 | TRBV11-1 | 18 | many | TRBD2 | TGTGCCAGCAGCCCGGGACTAGCGGGAGGGAGCTCCTACAATGAGCAGTTCTTC | CASSPGLAGGSSYNEQFF
TRBJ2-5 | TRBV5-1 | 13 | few | - | TGCGCCAGCAGTCAGGCGGACGGCCCGGGAGAGTACTTC | CASSQADGPGEYF
TRBJ2-4 | TRBV27 | 15 | few | - | TGTGCCAGCAGTATAGTGGGGCGAGCCAAAAACATTCAGTACTTC | CASSIVGRAKNIQYF
TRBJ2-7 | TRBV5-1 | 13 | - | - | TGCGCCAGCAGCTTGGCGCTGAACTACGAGCAGTACTTC | CASSLALNYEQYF
TRBJ2-7 | TRBV20-1 | 16 | few | TRBD2 | TGCAGTGCTATAGGAAGCGGGATGTTCGAGAACTTCGAGCAGTACTTC | CSAIGSGMFENFEQYF
TRBJ2-3 | TRBV6-5 | 14 | - | - | TGTGCCAGCAGTTACTTGGGACCCTCAGATACGCAGTATTTT | CASSYLGPSDTQYF
TRBJ1-4 | TRBV5-1 | 17 | - | TRBD1 | TGCGCCAGTACCGACAGGGCCCTGATTCCGAGTCTGGAAAAACTGTTTTTT | CASTDRALIPSLEKLFF
TRBJ2-7 | TRBV29-1 | 14 | - | - | TGCAGCGTTGCCTCTTTTGGACAGACCTACGAGCAGTACTTC | CSVASFGQTYEQYF
TRBJ1-4 | TRBV7-2 | 15 | - | TRBD1 | TGTGCCAGCAGCTTGCACGCCGGGACAGCTGAAAAACTGTTTTTT | CASSLHAGTAEKLFF
TRBJ2-7 | TRBV12-3/TRBV12-4 | 18 | - | TRBD1 | TGTGCCAGCAGTTTCAAAAGGGTCCTGGACAGGGGTACCTACGAGCAGTACTTC | CASSFKRVLDRGTYEQYF
TRBJ1-3 | TRBV2 | 14 | few | TRBD1 | TGTGCCAGCGCCCGGACAGGGCCAGGAAACACCATATATTTT | CASARTGPGNTIYF
TRBJ2-7 | TRBV11-2 | 14 | many | - | TGTGCCAGCAGCTTACCGGGGTGGACCTACGAGCAGTACTTC | CASSLPGWTYEQYF
TRBJ2-1 | TRBV7-2 | 19 | - | TRBD2 | TGTGCCAGCAGCTTAGCGGTGTTGAGGAGCGGGACCTCCTACAATGAGCAGTTCTTC | CASSLAVLRSGTSYNEQFF
TRBJ2-7 | TRBV20-1 | 18 | - | - | TGCAGTGCTAGAGATTGGTCCGGCCGGGACTGGTCGGCCTACGAGCAGTACTTC | CSARDWSGRDWSAYEQYF
TRBJ1-5 | TRBV7-9 | 16 | - | TRBD1 | TGTGCCAGCAGCTTAGATTCCGGGACAGGGAATCAGCCCCAGCATTTT | CASSLDSGTGNQPQHF
TRBJ2-2 | TRBV27 | 17 | - | TRBD1 | TGTGCCAGCAGTTATCCGACCCCAGACAGGGTCCCCGGGGAGCTGTTTTTT | CASSYPTPDRVPGELFF
TRBJ2-7 | TRBV4-1 | 15 | few | TRBD2 | TGCGCCAGCAGCCAAGGAGCCCGGACTAGTTACGAGCAGTACTTC | CASSQGARTSYEQYF
TRBJ1-5 | TRBV7-2 | 15 | few | - | TGTGCCAGCAGCTTAGGAATGGGGACGAATCAGCCCCAGCATTTT | CASSLGMGTNQPQHF
TRBJ2-7 | TRBV20-1 | 15 | - | TRBD2 | TGCAGTGCTAGAGTGGGACTAGAGAGGTCCTACGAGCAGTACTTC | CSARVGLERSYEQYF
TRBJ2-7 | TRBV27 | 15 | - | - | TGTGCCAGCAGTGCAAGGGGCGGGGCGGCCTACGAGCAGTACTTC | CASSARGGAAYEQYF
TRBJ2-7 | TRBV3-1 | 14 | - | - | TGTGCCAGCAGCCAAGTTGGGCAGCACTACGAGCAGTACTTC | CASSQVGQHYEQYF